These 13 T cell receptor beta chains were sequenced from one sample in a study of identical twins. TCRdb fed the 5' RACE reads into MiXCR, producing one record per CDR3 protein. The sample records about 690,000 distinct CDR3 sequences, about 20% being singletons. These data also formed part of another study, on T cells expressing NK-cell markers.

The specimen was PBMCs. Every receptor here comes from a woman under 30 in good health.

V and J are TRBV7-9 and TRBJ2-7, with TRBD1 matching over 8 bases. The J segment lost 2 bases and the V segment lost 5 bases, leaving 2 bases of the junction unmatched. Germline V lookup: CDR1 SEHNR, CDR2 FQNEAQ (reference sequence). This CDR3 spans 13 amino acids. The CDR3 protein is CASSTQGAYEQYF. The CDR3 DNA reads TGTGCCAGCAGCACACAGGGGGCCTACGAGCAGTACTTC.

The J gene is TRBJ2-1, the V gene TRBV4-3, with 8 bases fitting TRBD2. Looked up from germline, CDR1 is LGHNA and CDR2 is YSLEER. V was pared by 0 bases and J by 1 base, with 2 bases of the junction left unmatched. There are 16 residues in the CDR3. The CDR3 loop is CASSQETGGSYNEQFF. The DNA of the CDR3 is TGCGCCAGCAGCCAAGAGACGGGAGGGTCCTACAATGAGCAGTTCTTC.

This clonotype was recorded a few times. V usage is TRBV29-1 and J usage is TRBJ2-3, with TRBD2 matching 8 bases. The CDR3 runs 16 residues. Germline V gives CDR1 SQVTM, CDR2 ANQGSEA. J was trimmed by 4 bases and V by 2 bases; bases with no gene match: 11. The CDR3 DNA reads TGCAGCGTTGAAAGGGGCAGCGGGAGTCCCCCAGATACGCAGTATTTT. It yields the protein CSVERGSGSPPDTQYF.

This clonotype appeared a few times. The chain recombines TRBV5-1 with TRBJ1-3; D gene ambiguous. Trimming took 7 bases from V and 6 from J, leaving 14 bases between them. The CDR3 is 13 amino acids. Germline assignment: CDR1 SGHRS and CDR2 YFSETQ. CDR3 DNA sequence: TGCGCCAGCTCGCTGCCCTCGGAAAACACCATATATTTT. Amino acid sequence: CASSLPSENTIYF.

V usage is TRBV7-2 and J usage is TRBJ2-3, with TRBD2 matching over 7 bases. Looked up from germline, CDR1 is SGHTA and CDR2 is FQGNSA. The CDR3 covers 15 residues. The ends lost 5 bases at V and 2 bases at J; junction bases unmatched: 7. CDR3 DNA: TGTGCCAGCAGCCCAACTAGCGCGTACACAGATACGCAGTATTTT. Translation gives CASSPTSAYTDTQYF. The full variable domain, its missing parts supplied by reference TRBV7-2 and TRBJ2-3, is GAGVSQSPSNKVTEKGKDVELRCDPISGHTALYWYRQSLGQGLEFLIYFQGNSAPDKSGLPSDRFSAERTGGSVSTLTIQRTQQEDSAVYLCASSPTSAYTDTQYFGPGTRLTVL.

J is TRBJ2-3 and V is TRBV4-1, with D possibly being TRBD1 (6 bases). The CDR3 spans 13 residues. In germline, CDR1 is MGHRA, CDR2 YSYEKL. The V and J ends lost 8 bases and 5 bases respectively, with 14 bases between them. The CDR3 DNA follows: TGCGCCAGCTCACAGGGAGAGGGAGATACGCAGTATTTT. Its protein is CASSQGEGDTQYF.

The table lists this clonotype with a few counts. CDR3 amino acids: CAISDASGQETQYF. The CDR3 bases are TGTGCCATCAGTGATGCATCGGGTCAAGAGACCCAGTACTTC. The chain combines TRBV10-3 with TRBJ2-5; D call uncertain. Germline values: CDR1 ENHRY, CDR2 SYGVKD. This CDR3 spans 14 amino acids. V was pared by 3 bases and J by 2 bases, with 10 bases between.

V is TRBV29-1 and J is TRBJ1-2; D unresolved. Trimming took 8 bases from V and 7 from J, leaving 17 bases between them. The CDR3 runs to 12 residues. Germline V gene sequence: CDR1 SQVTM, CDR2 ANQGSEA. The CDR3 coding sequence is TGCAGCCATGATGACCTTGCGGGTGGCTACACCTTC. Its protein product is CSHDDLAGGYTF.

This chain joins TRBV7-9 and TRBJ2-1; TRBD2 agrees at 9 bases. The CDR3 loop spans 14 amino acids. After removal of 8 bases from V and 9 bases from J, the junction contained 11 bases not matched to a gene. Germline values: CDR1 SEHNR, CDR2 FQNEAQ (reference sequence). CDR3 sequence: CASGGLAGKGEQFF. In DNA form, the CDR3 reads TGTGCCAGCGGGGGGCTAGCGGGGAAAGGTGAGCAGTTCTTC.

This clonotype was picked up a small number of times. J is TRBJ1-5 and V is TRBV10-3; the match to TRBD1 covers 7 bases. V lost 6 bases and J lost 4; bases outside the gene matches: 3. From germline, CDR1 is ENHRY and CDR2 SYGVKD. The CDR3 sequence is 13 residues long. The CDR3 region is CAISGTANQPQHF. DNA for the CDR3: TGTGCCATCAGCGGGACAGCTAATCAGCCCCAGCATTTT.

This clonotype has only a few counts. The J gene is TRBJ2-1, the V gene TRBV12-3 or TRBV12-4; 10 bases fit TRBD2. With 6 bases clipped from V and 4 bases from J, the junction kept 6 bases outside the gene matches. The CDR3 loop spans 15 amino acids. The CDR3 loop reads CASSKGLASYNEQFF. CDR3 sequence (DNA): TGTGCCAGCAGCAAGGGACTAGCGAGTTACAATGAGCAGTTCTTC.

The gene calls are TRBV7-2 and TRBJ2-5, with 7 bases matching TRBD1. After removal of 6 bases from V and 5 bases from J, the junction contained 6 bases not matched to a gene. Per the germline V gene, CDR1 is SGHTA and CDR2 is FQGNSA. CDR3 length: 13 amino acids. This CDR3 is CASSGQVEETQYF. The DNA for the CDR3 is TGTGCCAGCAGTGGACAGGTCGAGGAGACCCAGTACTTC.

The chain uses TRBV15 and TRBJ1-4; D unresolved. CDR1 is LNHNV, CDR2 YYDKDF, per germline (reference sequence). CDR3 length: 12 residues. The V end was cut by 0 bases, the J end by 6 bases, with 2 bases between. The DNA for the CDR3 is TGTGCCACCAGCAGAGATGATGAAAAACTGTTTTTT. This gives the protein CATSRDDEKLFF.